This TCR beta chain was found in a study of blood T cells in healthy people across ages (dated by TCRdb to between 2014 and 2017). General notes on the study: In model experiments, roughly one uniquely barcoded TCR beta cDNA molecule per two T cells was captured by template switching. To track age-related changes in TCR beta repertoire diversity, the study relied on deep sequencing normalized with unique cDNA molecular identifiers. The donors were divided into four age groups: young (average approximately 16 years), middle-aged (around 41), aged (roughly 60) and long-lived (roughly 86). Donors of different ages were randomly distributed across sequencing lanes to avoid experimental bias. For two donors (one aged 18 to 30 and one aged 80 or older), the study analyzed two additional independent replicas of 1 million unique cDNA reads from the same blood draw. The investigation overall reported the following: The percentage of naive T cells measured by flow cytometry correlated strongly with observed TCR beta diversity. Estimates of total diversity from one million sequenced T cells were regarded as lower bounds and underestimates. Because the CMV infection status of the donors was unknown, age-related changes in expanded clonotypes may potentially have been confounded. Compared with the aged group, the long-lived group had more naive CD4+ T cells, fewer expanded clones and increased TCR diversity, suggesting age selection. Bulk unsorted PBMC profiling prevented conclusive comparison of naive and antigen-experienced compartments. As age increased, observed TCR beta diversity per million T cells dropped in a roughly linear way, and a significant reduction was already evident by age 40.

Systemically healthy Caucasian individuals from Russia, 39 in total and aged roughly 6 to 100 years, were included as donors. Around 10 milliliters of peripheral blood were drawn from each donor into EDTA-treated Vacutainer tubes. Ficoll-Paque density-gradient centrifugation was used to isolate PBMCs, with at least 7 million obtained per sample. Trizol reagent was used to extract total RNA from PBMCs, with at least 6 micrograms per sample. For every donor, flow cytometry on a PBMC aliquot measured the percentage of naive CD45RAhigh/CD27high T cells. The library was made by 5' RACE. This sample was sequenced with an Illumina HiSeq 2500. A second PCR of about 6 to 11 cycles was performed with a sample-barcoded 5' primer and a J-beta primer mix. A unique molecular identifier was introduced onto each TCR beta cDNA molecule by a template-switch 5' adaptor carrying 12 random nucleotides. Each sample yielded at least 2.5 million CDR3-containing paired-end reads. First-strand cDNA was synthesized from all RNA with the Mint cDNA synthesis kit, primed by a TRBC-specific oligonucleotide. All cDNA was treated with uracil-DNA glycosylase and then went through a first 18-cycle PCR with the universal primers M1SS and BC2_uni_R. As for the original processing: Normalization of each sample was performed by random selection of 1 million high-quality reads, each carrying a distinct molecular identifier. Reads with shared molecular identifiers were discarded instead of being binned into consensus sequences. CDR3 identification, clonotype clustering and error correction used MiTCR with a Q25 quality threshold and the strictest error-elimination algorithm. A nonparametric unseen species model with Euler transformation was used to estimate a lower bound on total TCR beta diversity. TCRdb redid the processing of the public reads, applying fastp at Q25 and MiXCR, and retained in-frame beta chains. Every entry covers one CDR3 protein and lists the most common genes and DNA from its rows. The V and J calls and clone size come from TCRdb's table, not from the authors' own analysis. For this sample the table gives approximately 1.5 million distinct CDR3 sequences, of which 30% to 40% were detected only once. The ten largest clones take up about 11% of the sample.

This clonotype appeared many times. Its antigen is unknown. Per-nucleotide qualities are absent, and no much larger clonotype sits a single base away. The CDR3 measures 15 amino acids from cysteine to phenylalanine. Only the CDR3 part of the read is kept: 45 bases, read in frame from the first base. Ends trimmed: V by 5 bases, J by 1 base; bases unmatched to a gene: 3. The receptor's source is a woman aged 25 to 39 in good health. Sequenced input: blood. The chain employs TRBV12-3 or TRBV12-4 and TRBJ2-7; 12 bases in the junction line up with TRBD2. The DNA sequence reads TGTGCCAGCAGTATACTAGCGGGGGGATCCTACGAGCAGTACTTC. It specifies CASSILAGGSYEQYF.